Following are 32 T cell receptor beta chains from one sample sequenced in a study of blood T cell repertoires in COVID-19. TCRdb's table, derived via immunoSEQ multiplex PCR, lists solely in-frame clones and lacks some. The table lists 250,000 to 300,000 clones, 70% to 90% of them singletons. Sequencing was performed on PBMCs or T cells enriched from blood (not recorded which). The receptors originated from a woman aged 50 to 60 who had been exposed to COVID-19.

This chain joins TRBV28 and TRBJ1-5; 9 bases agree with TRBD1. Looked up from germline, CDR1 is MDHEN and CDR2 is SYDVKM. V shed 4 bases and J 6 bases; nucleotides not matched to a gene: 4. The CDR3 is made up of 14 amino acids. CDR3 amino acids: CASSSTGGTQPQHF. Written as DNA, the CDR3 is TGTGCCAGCAGTTCAACAGGGGGCACTCAGCCCCAGCATTTT.

The chain recombines TRBV6-1 with TRBJ1-2; the match to TRBD1 covers 7 bases. CDR1 is MNHNS, CDR2 SASEGT, per germline. V shed 0 bases and J 3 bases; nucleotides not matched to a gene: 4. The CDR3 sequence is 15 residues long. CDR3 sequence (DNA): TGTGCCAGCAGTGAAGCGGACAGGCGGTACTATGGCTACACCTTC. Amino acid sequence: CASSEADRRYYGYTF.

CDR3 DNA sequence: TGTGCCAGCAGTCCGCGGCGGAACACTGAAGCTTTCTTT. Protein product: CASSPRRNTEAFF. The J gene is TRBJ1-1, the V gene TRBV28; D remains ambiguous. Germline CDR1 reads MDHEN; CDR2 reads SYDVKM. The CDR3 is 13 amino acids. V lost 5 bases and J lost 1, with 8 bases in between.

In its sample, this clone was seen a few times. CDR3: CASSLRTSGGAHEQFF. The DNA of the CDR3 is TGCGCCAGCAGCTTAAGAACTAGCGGGGGGGCGCATGAGCAGTTCTTC. The gene calls are TRBV5-1 and TRBJ2-1, with 13 nucleotides matching TRBD2. The CDR3 is made up of 16 amino acids. With 2 bases clipped from V and 8 bases from J, the junction kept 7 bases outside the gene matches. The V gene's germline CDR1 is SGHRS and CDR2 YFSETQ.

The chain uses TRBV11-2 and TRBJ1-3; D possibly corresponds to TRBD1 (6 bases). Germline CDR1 and CDR2: SGHAT and FQNNGV. The germline V and J ends were trimmed by 5 bases and 0 bases, with 11 bases remaining between them. The CDR3 sequence is 15 residues long. CDR3 DNA sequence: TGTGCCAGCAGCGCACACAGGGACTCTGGAAACACCATATATTTT. Translating gives CASSAHRDSGNTIYF. The entire variable domain, with the rest obtained from reference TRBV11-2 and TRBJ1-3, is as follows: EAGVAQSPRYKIIEKRQSVAFWCNPISGHATLYWYQQILGQGPKLLIQFQNNGVVDDSQLPKDRFSAERLKGVDSTLKIQPAKLEDSAVYLCASSAHRDSGNTIYFGEGSWLTVV.

The rearrangement joins TRBV5-4 to TRBJ1-2, with D hard to call. Germline V CDR1 and CDR2: SGHNT, YYREEE (reference sequence). V lost 0 bases, J lost 4 bases, and 10 bases lay in between. The CDR3 consists of 14 residues. CDR3 amino acids: CASSLVGGPYGYTF. Written as DNA, the CDR3 is TGTGCCAGCAGCTTGGTCGGAGGCCCCTATGGCTACACCTTC.

V and J are TRBV12-5 and TRBJ2-1, with D possibly matching TRBD1 (5 bases). In germline, CDR1 is LGHNT, CDR2 FRNRAP. Deletions cut 0 bases from V and 9 bases from J, with 9 bases between. There are 13 residues in the CDR3. CDR3 amino acids: CASGLVGRGEQFF. CDR3 sequence (DNA): TGTGCTAGTGGTTTGGTTGGTAGGGGTGAGCAGTTCTTC.

The rearrangement joins TRBV30 to TRBJ1-4, with D tentatively TRBD1 (6 bases). CDR3 size: 14 residues. The germline V and J ends were trimmed by 7 bases and 8 bases, with 20 bases remaining between them. From germline, CDR1 is GTSNPN and CDR2 SVGIG (reference sequence). CDR3 sequence reads: CASSVGAEGEKLFF. In nucleotides, the CDR3 is TGTGCCTCCTCAGTGGGGGCAGAAGGAGAAAAACTGTTTTTT.

The chain recombines TRBV11-3 with TRBJ2-3, with D possibly matching TRBD2 (6 bases). Germline V gene data show CDR1 as SGHNT and CDR2 as YENEEA. This CDR3 comprises 16 residues. Trimming took 0 bases from V and 0 from J, leaving 10 bases between them. CDR3 in DNA: TGTGCCAGCAGCTTAGAATTTGGGGGGAGCACAGATACGCAGTATTTT. Translating gives CASSLEFGGSTDTQYF.

The chain employs TRBV2 and TRBJ1-1; D is possibly TRBD1 (6 bases). This CDR3 contains 16 residues. V gave up 3 bases and J gave up 7 bases, with 21 bases separating them. The germline gives CDR1 SNHLY, CDR2 FYNNEI. The CDR3 spells CASSDGPRGKQGEAFF. The CDR3 region has the DNA TGTGCCAGCAGTGACGGCCCTAGAGGGAAACAGGGTGAAGCTTTCTTT.

The chain carries TRBV10-1 and TRBJ2-2; D may be TRBD2 (6 bases). Deletions cut 4 bases from V and 4 bases from J, with 10 bases between. The CDR3 has 14 amino acids. From germline, CDR1 is WNHNN and CDR2 SYGVQD (reference sequence). The CDR3 DNA sequence: TGCGCCAGCAGTGGGAGGGGACCCACCGGGGAGCTGTTTTTT. Translated, it gives CASSGRGPTGELFF.

This chain links TRBV5-1 with TRBJ1-5; TRBD1 is a possible D gene (5 bases). Germline values: CDR1 SGHRS, CDR2 YFSETQ. Trimming cost V 0 bases and J 3 bases, with 10 bases left between them. The CDR3 spans 15 residues. CDR3 bases: TGCGCCAGCAGCTTGGGCGACAGAAACAATCAGCCCCAGCATTTT. Its translation: CASSLGDRNNQPQHF.

The chain combines TRBV9 with TRBJ1-4; 7 bases are a match to TRBD1. Germline trimming cut 2 bases from V and 2 bases from J; bases unmatched to any gene: 3. This CDR3 is built from 15 residues. Germline V gene lookup returns CDR1 SGDLS and CDR2 YYNGEE. The CDR3 DNA is TGTGCCAGCAGCGTCGGGGACAGCACTAATGAAAAACTGTTTTTT. It yields the protein CASSVGDSTNEKLFF. The variable domain in full, with the rest retrieved from reference TRBV9 and TRBJ1-4, is DSGVTQTPKHLITATGQRVTLRCSPRSGDLSVYWYQQSLDQGLQFLIQYYNGEERAKGNILERFSAQQFPDLHSELNLSSLELGDSALYFCASSVGDSTNEKLFFGSGTQLSVL.

There are a few counts of this clone. The chain is built from TRBV28 and TRBJ2-3, with 11 bases lining up with TRBD1. Germline assignment: CDR1 MDHEN and CDR2 SYDVKM. This CDR3 comprises 15 residues. V lost 5 bases, J lost 5 bases, and 6 bases stayed unmatched. The CDR3: CASSQDRGLGDTQYF. The CDR3 bases are TGTGCCAGCAGTCAGGACAGGGGGCTTGGAGATACGCAGTATTTT.

The V call is TRBV5-1, the J call TRBJ1-1; TRBD1 is a possible D gene (6 bases). The CDR3 is made up of 14 amino acids. With 1 base removed from V and 2 bases from J, the gap between germline ends came to 9 bases. CDR1 is SGHRS and CDR2 is YFSETQ in the germline V gene. In DNA, the CDR3 is TGCGCCAGCAGCTTGCTAGGGGGAAACACTGAAGCTTTCTTT. Its protein product is CASSLLGGNTEAFF.

The rearrangement joins TRBV5-4 to TRBJ2-3; 12 bases agree with TRBD2. The CDR3 covers 16 residues. Germline CDR1 and CDR2: SGHNT and YYREEE (reference sequence). The V gene end was trimmed by 3 bases and the J gene end by 2 bases; junction bases not matched to a gene: 4. In DNA, the CDR3 is TGTGCCAGCAGCTACGGGACTAGCGGGCCCACAGATACGCAGTATTTT. Translated, it gives CASSYGTSGPTDTQYF.

V and J are TRBV5-4 and TRBJ2-3; D might be TRBD2 (5 bases). This CDR3 has 15 amino acids. Germline V CDR1 and CDR2: SGHNT, YYREEE (reference sequence). The germline V and J ends were trimmed by 0 bases and 2 bases, with 10 bases remaining between them. The CDR3 here is CASSLGLRVTDTQYF. The CDR3, as DNA: TGTGCCAGCAGCTTGGGACTGCGGGTCACAGATACGCAGTATTTT.

This chain links TRBV20-1 with TRBJ1-2; no reliable D call. This CDR3 has 11 amino acids. V was trimmed by 3 bases and J by 8 bases, leaving 10 bases between them. CDR1 and CDR2 from the germline V gene are DFQATT and SNEGSKA (reference sequence). CDR3 DNA: TGCAGTGCTAGTTGGGGAGAAGGCTACACCTTC. Translating it yields CSASWGEGYTF.

The rearrangement joins TRBV27 to TRBJ2-2; 12 bases are shared with TRBD2. The CDR3 spans 16 residues. Germline loops: CDR1 MNHEY, CDR2 SMNVEV (reference sequence). Trimming at V came to 3 bases and at J to 8 bases, leaving 7 bases not matched to a gene. CDR3: CASSFRASGGVGELFF. Here the CDR3 DNA reads TGTGCCAGCAGTTTCCGGGCTAGCGGGGGGGTAGGGGAGCTGTTTTTT.

The chain employs TRBV5-1 and TRBJ1-6; 7 positions match TRBD1. Trimming removed 5 bases from V and 8 bases from J; junction bases left unmatched: 7. The germline gives CDR1 SGHRS, CDR2 YFSETQ. CDR3 length: 14 residues. The CDR3 sequence: CASRLTGWYSPLHF. CDR3 DNA sequence: TGCGCCAGCAGACTGACAGGGTGGTATTCACCCCTCCACTTT.

V is TRBV5-1 and J is TRBJ1-3; D perhaps matches TRBD1 (5 bases). This CDR3 contains 16 residues. Germline CDR1 is SGHRS and CDR2 is YFSETQ. The germline V and J ends were trimmed by 0 bases and 2 bases, with 12 bases remaining between them. The CDR3 nucleotides are TGCGCCAGCAGCTTGGAAGGACAAAGACCTGGAAACACCATATATTTT. Translating gives CASSLEGQRPGNTIYF.

The chain is built from TRBV30 and TRBJ2-3, with 9 bases that match TRBD2. The V and J ends lost 3 bases and 8 bases, in that order; junction bases with no gene match: 3. There are 12 residues in the CDR3. From germline, CDR1 is GTSNPN and CDR2 SVGIG (reference sequence). CDR3 sequence: CAWRLAGPTQYF. CDR3 bases: TGTGCCTGGAGGCTAGCGGGGCCTACGCAGTATTTT.

The V gene is TRBV7-6, the J gene TRBJ1-1; D not certain. The CDR3 has 16 residues. Trimming took 0 bases from V and 2 from J, leaving 13 bases between them. Germline CDR1 SGHVS, CDR2 FNYEAQ. The CDR3 DNA is TGTGCCAGCAGCTTAGCGCAAGGGAGCCCAAACACTGAAGCTTTCTTT. The encoded protein is CASSLAQGSPNTEAFF.

This rearrangement joins TRBV18 to TRBJ1-1; 7 bases fit TRBD1. Losses at the gene ends were 2 bases for V and 0 bases for J; bases not matched to a gene: 3. CDR1 KGHSH and CDR2 LQKENI come from the germline V gene. This CDR3 contains 15 residues. The CDR3 is CASSPGTVLNTEAFF. In DNA form, the CDR3 reads TGTGCCAGCTCACCAGGGACAGTGTTGAACACTGAAGCTTTCTTT.

This clone has just one count. CDR3 sequence (DNA): TGTGCCAGCAGGCCCGGGACTGGGTGGGGGGCCAACGTCCTGACTTTC. Amino acids: CASRPGTGWGANVLTF. The rearrangement joins TRBV5-6 to TRBJ2-6, with D perhaps TRBD2 (6 bases). CDR1 and CDR2 (germline): SGHDT, YYEEEE. The CDR3 consists of 16 residues. V gave up 5 bases and J gave up 4 bases, with 16 bases separating them.

This clone was picked up one time. The chain combines TRBV1 with TRBJ1-1. TRBV1 is a listed pseudogene. This CDR3 spans 15 amino acids. The CDR3 is CTSSQDLAWNTEAFF. The CDR3 bases are TGCACCAGCAGCCAAGATCTTGCGTGGAACACTGAAGCTTTCTTT.

The chain recombines TRBV2 with TRBJ2-5, with D perhaps matching TRBD2 (5 bases). The CDR3 totals 14 residues. V lost 7 bases and J 4 bases, leaving 16 bases between the germline ends. Germline CDR1 and CDR2: SNHLY and FYNNEI. The CDR3 nucleotides read TGTGCCAGCATGGCGAGGGTGCCTAGAGAGACCCAGTACTTC. Protein: CASMARVPRETQYF.

This clone has a handful of counts. The CDR3 DNA reads as TGCGCCAGCAGCTTGGGGGGCCGCACCTACAATGAGCAGTTCTTC. This translates into CASSLGGRTYNEQFF. J is TRBJ2-1 and V is TRBV5-1; the D gene is possibly TRBD1 (5 bases). V gave up 0 bases and J gave up 2 bases, with 9 bases separating them. Per germline, CDR1 SGHRS and CDR2 YFSETQ. The CDR3 spans 15 residues.

The CDR3 nucleotides are TGTGCCAGCAGTGGGGTTAGCGGAAACACCGGGGAGCTGTTTTTT. Its translation is CASSGVSGNTGELFF. This chain joins TRBV2 and TRBJ2-2, with D perhaps matching TRBD2 (6 bases). CDR1 is SNHLY, CDR2 FYNNEI, per germline. The CDR3 is 15 residues long. V dropped 4 bases and J dropped 2 bases, with 11 bases sitting between them. Drawing the rest from reference TRBV2 and TRBJ2-2, the complete variable domain is EPEVTQTPSHQVTQMGQEVILRCVPISNHLYFYWYRQILGQKVEFLVSFYNNEISEKSEIFDDQFSVERPDGSNFTLKIRSTKLEDSAMYFCASSGVSGNTGELFFGEGSRLTVL.

This clone was recorded once. The rearrangement links TRBV6-5 to TRBJ1-5; TRBD1 is a possible D gene (5 bases). This CDR3 is built from 14 residues. Trimming cost V 0 bases and J 6 bases, with 9 bases left between them. Germline V gene sequence: CDR1 MNHEY, CDR2 SVGAGI. The CDR3 loop reads CASSYSGGGQPQHF. CDR3 DNA: TGTGCCAGCAGTTACTCGGGGGGAGGTCAGCCCCAGCATTTT.

This chain links TRBV13 with TRBJ1-6, with a tentative D call TRBD1 (5 bases). V gave up 1 base and J gave up 7 bases, with 11 bases separating them. There are 15 residues in the CDR3. CDR1 and CDR2 (germline): PRHDT, FYEKMQ (reference sequence). The chain's CDR3 is CASSLERGGNSPLHF. In DNA, the CDR3 is TGTGCCAGCAGCTTAGAGAGGGGAGGGAATTCACCCCTCCACTTT.

The genes are TRBV4-3 and TRBJ2-3; D is uncertain. V dropped 0 bases and J dropped 4 bases, with 8 bases sitting between them. Germline V CDR1 and CDR2: LGHNA, YSLEER. This CDR3 comprises 14 residues. CDR3 sequence: CASSQDSGADTQYF. The CDR3 bases are TGCGCCAGCAGCCAAGATAGTGGAGCAGATACGCAGTATTTT.